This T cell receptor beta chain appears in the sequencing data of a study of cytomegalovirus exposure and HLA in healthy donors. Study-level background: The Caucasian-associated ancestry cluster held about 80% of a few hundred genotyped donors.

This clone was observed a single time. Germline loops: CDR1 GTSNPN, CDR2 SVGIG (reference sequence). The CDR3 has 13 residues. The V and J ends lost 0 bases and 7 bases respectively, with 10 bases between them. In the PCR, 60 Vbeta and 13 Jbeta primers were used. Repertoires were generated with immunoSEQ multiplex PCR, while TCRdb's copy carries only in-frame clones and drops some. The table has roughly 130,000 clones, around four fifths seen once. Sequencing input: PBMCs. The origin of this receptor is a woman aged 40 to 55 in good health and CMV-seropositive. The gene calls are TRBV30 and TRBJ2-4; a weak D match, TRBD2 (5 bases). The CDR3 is CAWSVSGGNIQYF. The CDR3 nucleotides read TGTGCCTGGAGTGTATCTGGAGGTAACATTCAGTACTTC.